Presented here are 22 T cell receptor beta chains from one specimen sequenced in a study of T cell responses to AZD1222 COVID-19 vaccine. TCRdb's table, derived via immunoSEQ multiplex PCR, lists solely in-frame clones and lacks some. The sample comprises some 140,000 clones, approximately 93% of which are singletons, and more than 2.5% rests with the top ten. The sequencing used peripheral blood, collected on day 0 of AZD1222 vaccination. All receptors derive from an adult in good health.

This chain joins TRBV12-3 or TRBV12-4 and TRBJ1-2; 9 positions agree with TRBD1. V shed 6 bases, J shed 7 bases, and the junction held 6 bases outside the gene matches. The CDR3 is 13 residues long. CDR3: CASSLGQGIGYTF. In nucleotides, the CDR3 is TGTGCCAGCAGCTTGGGACAGGGAATTGGCTACACCTTC.

Only one count was recorded for this clone. The chain joins TRBV4-1 to TRBJ2-1; 7 bases are shared with TRBD2. The CDR3 loop spans 17 amino acids. Germline V gene sequence: CDR1 MGHRA, CDR2 YSYEKL. Germline trimming cut 4 bases from V and 6 bases from J; bases unmatched to any gene: 15. The CDR3, as DNA: TGCGCCAGCAGCCCTATTGGCACCACTAGCGTTTCCAATGAGCAGTTCTTC. As protein: CASSPIGTTSVSNEQFF.

V is TRBV6-5 and J is TRBJ2-1; D might be TRBD2 (5 bases). Germline values: CDR1 MNHEY, CDR2 SVGAGI. The CDR3 extends over 11 amino acids. V gave up 4 bases and J gave up 10 bases, with 8 bases separating them. CDR3 coding DNA: TGTGCCAGCAGTTTGGGAGAAGAGCAGTTCTTC. Protein sequence: CASSLGEEQFF.

This chain joins TRBV15 and TRBJ1-4, with a possible D match to TRBD1 (6 bases). CDR1 is LNHNV and CDR2 is YYDKDF in the germline V gene (reference sequence). The length of the CDR3 is 15 residues. Trimming left V 6 bases short and J 7 bases short, with 18 bases between. This CDR3 reads CATSVRGRVIEKLFF. The CDR3 DNA follows: TGTGCCACCAGTGTGCGGGGGCGAGTCATTGAAAAACTGTTTTTT.

The chain is built from TRBV11-1 and TRBJ2-6, with D unresolved. V was pared by 5 bases and J by 1 base, with 12 bases between. This CDR3 spans 16 amino acids. Germline CDR1 and CDR2: SGHAT and FQDESV (reference sequence). The DNA for the CDR3 is TGTGCCAGCAGCGCCGTCCCAGTATCTGGGGCCAACGTCCTGACTTTC. As protein: CASSAVPVSGANVLTF.

The genes are TRBV3-1 (or the pseudogene TRBV3-2) and TRBJ1-5; no clear D. Per the germline V gene, CDR1 is LGHDT and CDR2 is YNNKEL (reference sequence). This CDR3 contains 16 residues. Between the trimmed V and J ends, which lost 3 bases and 0 bases, there was a span of 12 bases. The CDR3 DNA reads as TGTGCCAGCAGCCAGGAGGCAGGCGCTAGCAATCAGCCCCAGCATTTT. Translating it yields CASSQEAGASNQPQHF.

The V and J genes are TRBV6-5 and TRBJ1-5; 8 positions agree with TRBD1. Germline V lookup: CDR1 MNHEY, CDR2 SVGAGI. The CDR3 extends over 15 amino acids. V shed 7 bases, J shed 7 bases, and the junction held 12 bases outside the gene matches. The CDR3 DNA reads TGTGCCAGCATTTTCGCAGGGGGCTTCGCACAGCCCCAGCATTTT. Translating gives CASIFAGGFAQPQHF.

This chain joins TRBV13 and TRBJ2-7; TRBD2 agrees at 11 bases. The CDR3 is 14 amino acids. The germline CDR1 and CDR2 sequences are PRHDT and FYEKMQ (reference sequence). V lost 6 bases and J lost 2; bases outside the gene matches: 3. CDR3 sequence reads: CASRSSGRAYEQYF. DNA of the CDR3: TGTGCCAGCAGAAGTAGCGGGAGGGCCTACGAGCAGTACTTC.

This CDR3 is CASSASQGGNDGYTF. The DNA of the CDR3 is TGTGCCAGCAGTGCCTCACAGGGAGGGAATGACGGCTACACCTTC. V usage is TRBV27 and J usage is TRBJ1-2; a possible D gene is TRBD1 (6 bases). The CDR3 sequence is 15 residues long. Trimming shortened V by 5 bases and J by 8 bases, and 21 bases separated the two germline ends. The germline V gene encodes CDR1 MNHEY and CDR2 SMNVEV (reference sequence).

This chain joins TRBV23-1 and TRBJ2-1; D not certain. TRBV23-1 is given ORF status, its function remaining uncertain. The germline V and J ends were trimmed by 1 base and 6 bases, with 13 bases remaining between them. This CDR3 comprises 15 residues. Written as DNA, the CDR3 is TGCGCCAGCAGTCAATTCGCAGTGCGCGGCAATGAGCAGTTCTTC. As protein: CASSQFAVRGNEQFF.

The V call is TRBV28, the J call TRBJ1-3; 7 positions agree with TRBD1. CDR1 is MDHEN, CDR2 SYDVKM, per germline. After removal of 2 bases from V and 4 bases from J, the junction contained 11 bases not matched to a gene. This CDR3 contains 17 residues. DNA of the CDR3: TGTGCCAGCAGTTTACGCAGAATTGACAGGGCCGGAAACACCATATATTTT. Translation gives CASSLRRIDRAGNTIYF.

The chain carries TRBV9 and TRBJ1-1, with D tentatively TRBD1 (6 bases). V gave up 4 bases and J gave up 0 bases, with 16 bases separating them. CDR1 SGDLS and CDR2 YYNGEE come from the germline V gene. This CDR3 spans 16 amino acids. CDR3 sequence: CASSPPGQTMNTEAFF. In nucleotides, the CDR3 is TGTGCCAGCAGCCCCCCCGGACAGACCATGAACACTGAAGCTTTCTTT.

V usage is TRBV7-9 and J usage is TRBJ2-3, with D perhaps being TRBD1 or TRBD2 (5 bases each). Germline values: CDR1 SEHNR, CDR2 FQNEAQ (reference sequence). The CDR3 is 15 residues long. V lost 5 bases and J lost 2, with 14 bases in between. The CDR3 protein is CASSNRDPTTDTQYF. CDR3 DNA sequence: TGTGCCAGCAGCAACCGGGACCCGACCACAGATACGCAGTATTTT.

In DNA form, the CDR3 reads TGTGCCAGCAGCCAAGATAGCCCTAGCGGCACAGATACGCAGTATTTT. Translated, it gives CASSQDSPSGTDTQYF. The gene calls are TRBV4-2 and TRBJ2-3, with D possibly being TRBD2 (6 bases). CDR1 and CDR2 (germline): LGHNA, YNFKEQ. This CDR3 has 16 residues. V lost 0 bases and J lost 1, with 11 bases in between.

This clone was seen once. This chain links TRBV28 with TRBJ2-1; 7 positions agree with TRBD2. Germline CDR1 MDHEN, CDR2 SYDVKM. This CDR3 contains 13 residues. After removal of 8 bases from V and 4 bases from J, the junction contained 5 bases not matched to a gene. The CDR3 DNA follows: TGTGCCAGCCGGCTAGCGGCGTACAATGAGCAGTTCTTC. Encoded protein: CASRLAAYNEQFF.

This clone was picked up one time. The J gene is TRBJ2-7, the V gene TRBV20-1; TRBD1 is a possible D gene (6 bases). V was clipped by 3 bases and J by 9 bases, with 12 bases between them. In germline, CDR1 is DFQATT, CDR2 SNEGSKA (reference sequence). The CDR3 is 11 residues long. The CDR3 region is CSARGEGGQYF. Here the CDR3 DNA reads TGCAGTGCTAGGGGAGAAGGGGGGCAGTACTTC.

This clone was found a few times. J is TRBJ1-4 and V is TRBV28, with 9 bases matching TRBD1. Looked up from germline, CDR1 is MDHEN and CDR2 is SYDVKM. The V segment lost 1 base and the J segment 5 bases; nucleotides outside the gene matches: 2. The CDR3 is 15 amino acids. CDR3 nucleotides: TGTGCCAGCAGTTTATTGGGGACAGGGAATGAAAAACTGTTTTTT. Translated, it gives CASSLLGTGNEKLFF.

The chain is built from TRBV29-1 and TRBJ1-2; 7 bases are a match to TRBD1. V gave up 3 bases and J gave up 3 bases; unmatched junction bases: 4. Germline assignment: CDR1 SQVTM and CDR2 ANQGSEA. CDR3 length: 13 residues. DNA of the CDR3: TGCAGCGTTGACCGCCAGGGGGACTATGGCTACACCTTC. It is translated as CSVDRQGDYGYTF.

The chain uses TRBV7-2 and TRBJ2-1; TRBD2 matches 7 bases. V was pared by 3 bases and J by 0 bases, with 2 bases of the junction left unmatched. Per the germline V gene, CDR1 is SGHTA and CDR2 is FQGNSA. The CDR3 contains 15 residues. CDR3 bases: TGTGCCAGCAGCTTCAGCGGGGCCTCCTACAATGAGCAGTTCTTC. Protein product: CASSFSGASYNEQFF.

The chain has TRBV24-1 and TRBJ1-5, with TRBD1 matching over 9 bases. In germline, CDR1 is KGHDR, CDR2 SFDVKD. The CDR3 is made up of 16 amino acids. V shed 4 bases and J 4 bases; nucleotides not matched to a gene: 7. CDR3 DNA: TGTGCCACCAGTGAATCCGGGACAGGGCGAAATCAGCCCCAGCATTTT. Translating gives CATSESGTGRNQPQHF.

The chain joins TRBV29-1 to TRBJ2-3, with 9 bases aligning to TRBD2. The CDR3 extends over 14 amino acids. Per the germline V gene, CDR1 is SQVTM and CDR2 is ANQGSEA. The V and J ends lost 4 bases and 2 bases, in that order; junction bases with no gene match: 4. The CDR3 nucleotides read TGCAGCGTTGGGAAGCGGGGGGACACAGATACGCAGTATTTT. Its translation: CSVGKRGDTDTQYF.

For the CDR3, the DNA is TGTGCCACCAGCCAATTGAGGGGGGCTCGGGATCAGCCCCAGCATTTT. It encodes CATSQLRGARDQPQHF. The rearrangement links TRBV15 to TRBJ1-5, with a tentative D call TRBD1 (6 bases). The CDR3 has 16 amino acids. Germline V gene lookup returns CDR1 LNHNV and CDR2 YYDKDF (reference sequence). Trimming removed 5 bases from V and 5 bases from J, with 19 bases in between.